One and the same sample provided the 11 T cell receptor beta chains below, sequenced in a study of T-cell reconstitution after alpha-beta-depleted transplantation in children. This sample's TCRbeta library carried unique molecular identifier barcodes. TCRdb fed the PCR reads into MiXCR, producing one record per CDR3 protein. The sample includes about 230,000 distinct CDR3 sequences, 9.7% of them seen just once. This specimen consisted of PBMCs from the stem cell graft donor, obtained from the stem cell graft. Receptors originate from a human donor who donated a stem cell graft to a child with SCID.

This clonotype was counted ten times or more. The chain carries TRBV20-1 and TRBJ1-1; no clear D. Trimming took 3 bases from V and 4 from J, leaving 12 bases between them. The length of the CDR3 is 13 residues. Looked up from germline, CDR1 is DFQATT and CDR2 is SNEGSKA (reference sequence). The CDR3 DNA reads TGCAGTGCTAGTGGGGATCCTTCCACTGAAGCTTTCTTT. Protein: CSASGDPSTEAFF.

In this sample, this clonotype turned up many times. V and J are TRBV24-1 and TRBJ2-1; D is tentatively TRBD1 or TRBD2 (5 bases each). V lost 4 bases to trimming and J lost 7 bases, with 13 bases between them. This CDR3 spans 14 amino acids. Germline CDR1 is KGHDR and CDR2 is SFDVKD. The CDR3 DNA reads TGTGCCACCAGTGAGGGGACCAAAATGAATGAGCAGTTCTTC. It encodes CATSEGTKMNEQFF.

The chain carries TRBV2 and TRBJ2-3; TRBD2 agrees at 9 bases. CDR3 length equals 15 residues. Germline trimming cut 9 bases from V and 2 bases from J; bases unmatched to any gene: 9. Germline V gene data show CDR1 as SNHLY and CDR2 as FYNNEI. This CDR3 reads CARTSSGDFTDTQYF. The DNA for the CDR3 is TGTGCCAGAACGTCTAGCGGGGATTTCACAGATACGCAGTATTTT.

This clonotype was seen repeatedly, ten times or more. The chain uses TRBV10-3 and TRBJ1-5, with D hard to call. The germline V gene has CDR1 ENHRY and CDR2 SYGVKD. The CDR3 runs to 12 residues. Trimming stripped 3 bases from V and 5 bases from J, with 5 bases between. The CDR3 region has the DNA TGTGCCATCAGTGACGGTGATCAGCCCCAGCATTTT. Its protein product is CAISDGDQPQHF.

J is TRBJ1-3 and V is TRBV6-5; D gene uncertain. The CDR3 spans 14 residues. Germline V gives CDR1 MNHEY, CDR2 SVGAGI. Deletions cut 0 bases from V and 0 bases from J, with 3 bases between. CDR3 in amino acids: CASSYSVSGNTIYF. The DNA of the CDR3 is TGTGCCAGCAGTTACTCAGTCTCTGGAAACACCATATATTTT.

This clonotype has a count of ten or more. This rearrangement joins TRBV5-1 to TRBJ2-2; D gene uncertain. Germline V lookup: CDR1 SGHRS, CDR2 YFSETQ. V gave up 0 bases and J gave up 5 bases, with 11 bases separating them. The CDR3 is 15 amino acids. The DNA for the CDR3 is TGCGCCAGCAGCTTGGAAGGGTTCGGAACCGGGGAGCTGTTTTTT. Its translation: CASSLEGFGTGELFF.

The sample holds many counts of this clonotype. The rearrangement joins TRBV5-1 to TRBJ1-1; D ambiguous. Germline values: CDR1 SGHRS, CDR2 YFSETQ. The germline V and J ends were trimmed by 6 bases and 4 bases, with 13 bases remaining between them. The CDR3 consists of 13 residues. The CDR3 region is CASMEGWGTEAFF. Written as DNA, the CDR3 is TGCGCCAGCATGGAGGGTTGGGGCACTGAAGCTTTCTTT.

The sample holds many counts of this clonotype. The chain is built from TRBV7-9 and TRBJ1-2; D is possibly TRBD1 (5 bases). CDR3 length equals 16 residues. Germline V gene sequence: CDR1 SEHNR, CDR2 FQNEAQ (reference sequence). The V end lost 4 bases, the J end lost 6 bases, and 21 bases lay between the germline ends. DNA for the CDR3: TGTGCCAGCAGCTCATCCGGGCGGGGCGCGGTAAATGGCTACACCTTC. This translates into CASSSSGRGAVNGYTF.

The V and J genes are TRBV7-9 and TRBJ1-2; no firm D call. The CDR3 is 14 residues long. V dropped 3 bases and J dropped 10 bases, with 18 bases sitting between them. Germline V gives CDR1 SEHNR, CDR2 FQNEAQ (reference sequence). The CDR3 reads CASSFGRLPHAYTF. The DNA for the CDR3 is TGTGCCAGCAGCTTCGGCAGGCTGCCGCATGCCTACACCTTC.

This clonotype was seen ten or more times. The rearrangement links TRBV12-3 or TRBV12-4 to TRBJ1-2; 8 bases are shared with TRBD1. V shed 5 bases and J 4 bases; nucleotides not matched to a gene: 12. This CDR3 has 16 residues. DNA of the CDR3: TGTGCCAGCAGTCCCCCGGGGACAGGACGTCTCTATGGCTACACCTTC. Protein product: CASSPPGTGRLYGYTF.

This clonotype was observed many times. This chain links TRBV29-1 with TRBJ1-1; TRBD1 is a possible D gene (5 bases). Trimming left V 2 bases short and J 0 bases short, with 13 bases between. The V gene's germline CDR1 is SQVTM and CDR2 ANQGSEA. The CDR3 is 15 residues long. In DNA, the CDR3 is TGCAGCGTTGAAACACACACACAGGTGAACACTGAAGCTTTCTTT. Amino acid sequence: CSVETHTQVNTEAFF.